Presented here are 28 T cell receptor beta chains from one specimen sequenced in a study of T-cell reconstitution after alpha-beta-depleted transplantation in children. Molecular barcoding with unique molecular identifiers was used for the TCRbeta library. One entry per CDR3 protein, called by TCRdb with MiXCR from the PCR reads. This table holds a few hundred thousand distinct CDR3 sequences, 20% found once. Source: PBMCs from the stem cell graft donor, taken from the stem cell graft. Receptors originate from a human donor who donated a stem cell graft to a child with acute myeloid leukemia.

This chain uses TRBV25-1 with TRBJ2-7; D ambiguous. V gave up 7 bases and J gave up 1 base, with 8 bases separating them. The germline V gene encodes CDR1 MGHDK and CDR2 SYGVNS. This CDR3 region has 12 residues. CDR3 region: CASNSPSYEQYF. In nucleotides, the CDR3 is TGTGCCAGCAATTCACCTTCCTACGAGCAGTACTTC.

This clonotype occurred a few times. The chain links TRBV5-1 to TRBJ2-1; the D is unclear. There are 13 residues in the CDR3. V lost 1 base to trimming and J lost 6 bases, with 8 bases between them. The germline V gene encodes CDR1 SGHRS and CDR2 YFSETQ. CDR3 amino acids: CASSLNLGNEQFF. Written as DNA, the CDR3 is TGCGCCAGCAGCTTGAATCTGGGCAATGAGCAGTTCTTC.

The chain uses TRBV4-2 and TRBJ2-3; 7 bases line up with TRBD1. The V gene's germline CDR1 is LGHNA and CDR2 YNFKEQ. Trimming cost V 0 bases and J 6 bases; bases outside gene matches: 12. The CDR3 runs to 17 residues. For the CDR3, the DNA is TGTGCCAGCAGCCAAGACGGGACAGCAGGAAAGGGGGATACGCAGTATTTT. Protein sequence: CASSQDGTAGKGDTQYF.

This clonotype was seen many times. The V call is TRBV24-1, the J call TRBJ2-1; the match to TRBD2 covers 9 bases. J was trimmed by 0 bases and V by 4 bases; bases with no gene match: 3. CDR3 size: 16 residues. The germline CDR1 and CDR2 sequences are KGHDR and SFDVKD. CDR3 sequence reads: CATSDFSGSSYNEQFF. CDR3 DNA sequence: TGTGCCACCAGTGACTTTAGCGGGAGCTCCTACAATGAGCAGTTCTTC.

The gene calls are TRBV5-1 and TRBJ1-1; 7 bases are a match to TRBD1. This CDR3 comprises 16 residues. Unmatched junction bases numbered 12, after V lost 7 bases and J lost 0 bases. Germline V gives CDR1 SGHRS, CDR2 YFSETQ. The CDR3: CASRQRDSLMNTEAFF. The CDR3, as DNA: TGCGCCAGCCGGCAACGGGACAGCCTCATGAACACTGAAGCTTTCTTT.

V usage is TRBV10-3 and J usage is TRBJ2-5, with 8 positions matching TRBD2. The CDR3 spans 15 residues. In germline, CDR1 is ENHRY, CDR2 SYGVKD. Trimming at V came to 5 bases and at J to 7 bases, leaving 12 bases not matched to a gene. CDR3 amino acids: CAISISGTSGWTQYF. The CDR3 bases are TGTGCCATCAGTATTTCCGGGACTAGTGGATGGACCCAGTACTTC.

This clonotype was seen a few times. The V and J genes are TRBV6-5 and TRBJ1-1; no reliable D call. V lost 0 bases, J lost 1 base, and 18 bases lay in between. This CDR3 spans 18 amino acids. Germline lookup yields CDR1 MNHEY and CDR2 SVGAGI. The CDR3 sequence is CASSYSSGRIVGNTEAFF. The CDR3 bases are TGTGCCAGCAGTTACTCGAGTGGTCGGATAGTGGGGAACACTGAAGCTTTCTTT.

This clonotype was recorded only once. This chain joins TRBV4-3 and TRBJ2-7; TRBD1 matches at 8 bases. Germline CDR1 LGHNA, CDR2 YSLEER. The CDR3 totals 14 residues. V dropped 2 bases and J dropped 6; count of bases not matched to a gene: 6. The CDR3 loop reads CASSQRRDRFEQYF. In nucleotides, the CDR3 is TGCGCCAGCAGCCAACGCCGGGACAGGTTCGAGCAGTACTTC.

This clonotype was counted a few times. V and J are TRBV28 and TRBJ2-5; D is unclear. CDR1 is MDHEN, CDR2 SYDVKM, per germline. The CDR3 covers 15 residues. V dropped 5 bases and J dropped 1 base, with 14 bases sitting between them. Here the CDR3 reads CASSLITRSQETQYF. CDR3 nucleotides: TGTGCCAGCAGTCTCATCACAAGATCCCAAGAGACCCAGTACTTC.

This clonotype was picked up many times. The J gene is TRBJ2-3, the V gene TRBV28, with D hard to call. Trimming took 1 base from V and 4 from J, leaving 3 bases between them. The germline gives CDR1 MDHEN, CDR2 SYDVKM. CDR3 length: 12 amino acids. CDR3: CASSLSADTQYF. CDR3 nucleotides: TGTGCCAGCAGTTTATCCGCAGATACGCAGTATTTT.

This chain's CDR3 is CASSSRRDVALRSSPLHF. The CDR3 DNA is TGTGCCAGCAGTTCCCGAAGGGACGTCGCTCTAAGGAGCTCACCCCTCCACTTT. The chain joins TRBV12-3 or TRBV12-4 to TRBJ1-6; D is perhaps TRBD1 (5 bases). There are 18 residues in the CDR3. The V and J ends lost 4 bases and 10 bases respectively, with 26 bases between them.

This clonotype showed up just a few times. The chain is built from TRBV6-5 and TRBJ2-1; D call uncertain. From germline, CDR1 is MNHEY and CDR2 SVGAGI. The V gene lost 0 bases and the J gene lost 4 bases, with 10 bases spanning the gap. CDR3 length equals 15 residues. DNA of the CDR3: TGTGCCAGCAGTTACTCGACTGCCCGATACAATGAGCAGTTCTTC. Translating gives CASSYSTARYNEQFF.

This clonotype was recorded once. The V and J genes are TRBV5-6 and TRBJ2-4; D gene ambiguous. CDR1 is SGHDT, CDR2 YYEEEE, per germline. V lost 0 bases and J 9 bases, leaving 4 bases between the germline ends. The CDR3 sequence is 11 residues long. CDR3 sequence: CASSLGFIQYF. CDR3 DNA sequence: TGTGCCAGCAGCTTGGGATTCATTCAGTACTTC.

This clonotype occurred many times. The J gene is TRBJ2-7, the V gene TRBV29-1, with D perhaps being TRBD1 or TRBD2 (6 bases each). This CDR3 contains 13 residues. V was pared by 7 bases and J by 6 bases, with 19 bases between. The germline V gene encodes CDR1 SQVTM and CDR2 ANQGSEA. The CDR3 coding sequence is TGCAGCGCATTTCGTAGGGGGGTACCCGAGCAGTACTTC. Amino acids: CSAFRRGVPEQYF.

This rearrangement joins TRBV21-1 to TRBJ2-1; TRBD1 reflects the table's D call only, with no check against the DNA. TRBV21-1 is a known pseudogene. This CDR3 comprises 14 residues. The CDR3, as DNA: TGTGCCAGCAGCACGCTGTACAGGTACAATGAGCAGTTCTTC. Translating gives CASSTLYRYNEQFF.

The CDR3 loop is CASSIGPRDAEAFF. In DNA form, the CDR3 reads TGTGCCAGCAGTATTGGTCCTCGGGACGCTGAAGCTTTCTTT. The chain carries TRBV6-1 and TRBJ1-1; D may be TRBD1 (5 bases). This CDR3 spans 14 amino acids. Looked up from germline, CDR1 is MNHNS and CDR2 is SASEGT. The V and J ends lost 5 bases and 6 bases respectively, with 16 bases between them.

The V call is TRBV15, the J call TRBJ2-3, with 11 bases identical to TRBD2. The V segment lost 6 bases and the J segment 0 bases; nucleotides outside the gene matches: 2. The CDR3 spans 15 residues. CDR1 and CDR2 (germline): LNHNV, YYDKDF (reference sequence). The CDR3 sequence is CATSRLAGSTDTQYF. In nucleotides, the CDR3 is TGTGCCACCAGTCGACTAGCGGGAAGCACAGATACGCAGTATTTT.

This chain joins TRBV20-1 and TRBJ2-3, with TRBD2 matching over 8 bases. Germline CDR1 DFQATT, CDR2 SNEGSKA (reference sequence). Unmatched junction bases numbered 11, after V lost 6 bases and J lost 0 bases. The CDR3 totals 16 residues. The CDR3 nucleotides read TGCAGTGCCACGATGGGCTCTAGCGGGAGCACAGATACGCAGTATTTT. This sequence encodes CSATMGSSGSTDTQYF.

For the CDR3, the DNA is TGTGCCAGTAGTGGCCAGACTAGTATACTTTTCGATGAGCAGTTCTTC. As protein: CASSGQTSILFDEQFF. J is TRBJ2-1 and V is TRBV19, with D possibly matching TRBD2 (6 bases). Germline values: CDR1 LNHDA, CDR2 SQIVND (reference sequence). The V and J ends lost 5 bases and 8 bases respectively, with 22 bases between them. This CDR3 is 16 amino acids long. Combining the CDR3 with reference TRBV19 and TRBJ2-1 gives the whole variable domain DGGITQSPKYLFRKEGQNVTLSCEQNLNHDAMYWYRQDPGQGLRLIYYSQIVNDFQKGDIAEGYSVSREKKESFPLTVTSAQKNPTAFYLCASSGQTSILFDEQFFGPGTRLTVL.

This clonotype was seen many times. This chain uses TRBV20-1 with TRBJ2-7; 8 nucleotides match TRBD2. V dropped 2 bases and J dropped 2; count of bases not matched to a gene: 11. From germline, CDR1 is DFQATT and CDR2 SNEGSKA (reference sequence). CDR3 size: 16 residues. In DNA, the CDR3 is TGCAGTGCTAGACCCTCGGAAGCGGGAGTTCCCTACGAGCAGTACTTC. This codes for CSARPSEAGVPYEQYF.

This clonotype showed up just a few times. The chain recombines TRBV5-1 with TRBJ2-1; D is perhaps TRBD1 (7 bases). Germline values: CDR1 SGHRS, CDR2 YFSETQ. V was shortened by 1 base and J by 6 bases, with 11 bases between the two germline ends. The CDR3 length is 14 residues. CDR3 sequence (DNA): TGCGCCAGCAGCTTGAGTCAGGGGGGCAATGAGCAGTTCTTC. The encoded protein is CASSLSQGGNEQFF.

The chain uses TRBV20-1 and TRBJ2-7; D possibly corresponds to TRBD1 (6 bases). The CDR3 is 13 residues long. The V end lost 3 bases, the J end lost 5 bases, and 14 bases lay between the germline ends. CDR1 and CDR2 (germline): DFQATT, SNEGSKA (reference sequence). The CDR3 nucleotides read TGCAGTGCTAGCCTACGAGAGGGGGACGAGCAGTACTTC. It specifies CSASLREGDEQYF.

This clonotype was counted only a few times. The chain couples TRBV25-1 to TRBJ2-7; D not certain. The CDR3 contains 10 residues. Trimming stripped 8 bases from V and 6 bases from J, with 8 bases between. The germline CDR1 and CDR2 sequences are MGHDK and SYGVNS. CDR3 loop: CASVGTEQYF. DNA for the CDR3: TGTGCCAGCGTTGGAACCGAGCAGTACTTC.

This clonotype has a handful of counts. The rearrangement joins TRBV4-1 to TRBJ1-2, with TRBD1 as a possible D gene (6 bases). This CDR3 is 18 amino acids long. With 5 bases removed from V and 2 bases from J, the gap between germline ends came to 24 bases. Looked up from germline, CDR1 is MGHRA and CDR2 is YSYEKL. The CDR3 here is CASSSNYQVGQTNYGYTF. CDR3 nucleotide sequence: TGCGCCAGCAGCTCAAACTATCAGGTCGGACAGACGAACTATGGCTACACCTTC.

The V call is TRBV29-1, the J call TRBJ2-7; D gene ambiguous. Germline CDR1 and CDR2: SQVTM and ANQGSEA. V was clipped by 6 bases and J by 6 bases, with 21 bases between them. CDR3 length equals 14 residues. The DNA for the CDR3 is TGCAGCGTGGCGCGGACCTCCTTCCCCCTCGAGCAGTACTTC. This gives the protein CSVARTSFPLEQYF.

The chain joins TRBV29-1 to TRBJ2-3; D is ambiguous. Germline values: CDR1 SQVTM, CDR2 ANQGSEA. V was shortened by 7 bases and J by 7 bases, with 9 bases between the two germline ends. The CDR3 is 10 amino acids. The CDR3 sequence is CSASINTQYF. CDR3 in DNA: TGCAGCGCTTCTATTAATACGCAGTATTTT.

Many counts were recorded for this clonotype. This CDR3 reads CSVVGDTEAFF. The CDR3, as DNA: TGCAGCGTTGTCGGAGACACTGAAGCTTTCTTT. The gene calls are TRBV29-1 and TRBJ1-1; no firm D call. Germline V lookup: CDR1 SQVTM, CDR2 ANQGSEA. This CDR3 is built from 11 residues. V shed 4 bases and J shed 3 bases, with 6 bases lying between them.

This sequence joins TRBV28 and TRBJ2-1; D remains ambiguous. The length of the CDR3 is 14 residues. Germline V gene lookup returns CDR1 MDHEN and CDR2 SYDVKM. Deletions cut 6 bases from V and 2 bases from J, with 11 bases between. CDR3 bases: TGTGCCAGCAGGACACAATACCCCTACAATGAGCAGTTCTTC. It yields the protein CASRTQYPYNEQFF.